Following are 13 T cell receptor beta chains from one sample sequenced in a study of T cell responses to AZD1222 COVID-19 vaccine. TCRdb keeps only in-frame clones here, not all; method: immunoSEQ multiplex PCR. The sample gives about 150,000 clones, roughly nine tenths of which show up once; over 1.5% is in the top ten. The material was peripheral blood, obtained on day 0 of AZD1222 vaccination. These receptors all stem from an adult in good health.

The genes are TRBV28 and TRBJ1-1, with a possible D match to TRBD1 (5 bases). Germline V gene sequence: CDR1 MDHEN, CDR2 SYDVKM. The germline V and J ends were trimmed by 3 bases and 0 bases, with 35 bases remaining between them. The CDR3 contains 23 residues. For the CDR3, the DNA is TGTGCCAGCAGTTTTGGGTCAAGTGGGACTCTTCTTTTCGAAAGAGAAATGAACACTGAAGCTTTCTTT. This gives the protein CASSFGSSGTLLFEREMNTEAFF.

The V call is TRBV2, the J call TRBJ2-7, with 13 bases identical to TRBD2. There are 16 residues in the CDR3. From germline, CDR1 is SNHLY and CDR2 FYNNEI. After removal of 6 bases from V and 3 bases from J, the junction contained 8 bases not matched to a gene. CDR3 region: CASSTTSGRPHYEQYF. CDR3 DNA: TGTGCCAGCAGCACGACTAGCGGGAGGCCGCACTACGAGCAGTACTTC.

The genes are TRBV7-9 and TRBJ2-2; no definite D call. CDR3 length equals 11 residues. V lost 2 bases to trimming and J lost 5 bases, with 0 bases between them. Germline V gene lookup returns CDR1 SEHNR and CDR2 FQNEAQ (reference sequence). The CDR3 nucleotides are TGTGCCAGCAGCTTAACCGGGGAGCTGTTTTTT. Protein: CASSLTGELFF. Full variable domain (outside the CDR3, taken from reference TRBV7-9 and TRBJ2-2): DTGVSQNPRHKITKRGQNVTFRCDPISEHNRLYWYRQTLGQGPEFLTYFQNEAQLEKSRLLSDRFSAERPKGSFSTLEIQRTEQGDSAMYLCASSLTGELFFGEGSRLTVL.

This clone was seen just once. The chain uses TRBV5-5 and TRBJ1-6; a weak D match, TRBD1 (5 bases). Germline values: CDR1 SGHKS, CDR2 YYEKEE (reference sequence). The length of the CDR3 is 14 residues. The V gene lost 4 bases and the J gene lost 14 bases, with 19 bases spanning the gap. CDR3 residues: CASSTVPGDGALHF. CDR3 bases: TGTGCCAGCAGCACAGTTCCGGGGGATGGGGCCCTCCACTTT.

This clone has just one count. V and J are TRBV10-3 and TRBJ2-3; 8 bases align to TRBD2. The V segment lost 6 bases and the J segment 0 bases; nucleotides outside the gene matches: 5. Germline lookup yields CDR1 ENHRY and CDR2 SYGVKD. The CDR3 extends over 15 amino acids. CDR3 residues: CAISRLATSTDTQYF. In nucleotides, the CDR3 is TGTGCCATCAGCCGACTAGCGACTAGCACAGATACGCAGTATTTT.

This clone occurred a few times. Here the CDR3 reads CASSSGLDSYEQYF. CDR3 DNA: TGTGCCAGTAGTAGCGGACTAGACTCCTACGAGCAGTACTTC. The chain carries TRBV19 and TRBJ2-7, with TRBD2 matching 7 bases. CDR3 length: 14 residues. Germline loops: CDR1 LNHDA, CDR2 SQIVND (reference sequence). V lost 4 bases and J lost 0; bases outside the gene matches: 3.

CDR3 nucleotides: TGTGCCAGCAGCTTCGATGGGACAGACCGTGGCTACACCTTC. It encodes CASSFDGTDRGYTF. This chain connects TRBV7-3 to TRBJ1-2, with TRBD1 identical over 7 bases. J was trimmed by 7 bases and V by 3 bases; bases with no gene match: 8. The CDR3 sequence is 14 residues long. The germline gives CDR1 SGHTA, CDR2 FQGTGA.

This chain uses TRBV24-1 with TRBJ2-3; 8 nucleotides align to TRBD1. There are 13 residues in the CDR3. With V trimmed by 5 bases and J by 4 bases, 1 base remained unmatched. Germline lookup yields CDR1 KGHDR and CDR2 SFDVKD. CDR3 amino acids: CATSAQGADTQYF. CDR3 nucleotides: TGTGCCACCAGTGCACAGGGGGCAGATACGCAGTATTTT.

This chain connects TRBV6-2 or TRBV6-3 to TRBJ2-2; 7 nucleotides align to TRBD2. The CDR3 sequence is 16 residues long. V gave up 5 bases and J gave up 2 bases; unmatched junction bases: 8. Germline assignment: CDR1 MNHEY and CDR2 SVGEGT. The DNA of the CDR3 is TGTGCCAGCAGTAGACTAGCTGCGGGAAACACCGGGGAGCTGTTTTTT. It encodes CASSRLAAGNTGELFF.

The V call is TRBV28, the J call TRBJ2-5; 9 nucleotides match TRBD2. The CDR3 runs 13 residues. From germline, CDR1 is MDHEN and CDR2 SYDVKM. Losses at the gene ends were 9 bases for V and 6 bases for J; bases not matched to a gene: 8. The CDR3 DNA is TGTGCCAGTCGGACTAGCGTCTTGAAGACCCAGTACTTC. Encoded protein: CASRTSVLKTQYF.

The chain couples TRBV28 to TRBJ1-2, with D perhaps TRBD1 (5 bases). Germline values: CDR1 MDHEN, CDR2 SYDVKM. The CDR3 sequence is 17 residues long. V gave up 2 bases and J gave up 0 bases, with 16 bases separating them. The CDR3 region is CASSLQGRIGANYGYTF. The CDR3 DNA is TGTGCCAGCAGTTTACAGGGTCGTATAGGGGCTAACTATGGCTACACCTTC.

This clone was picked up one time. In DNA form, the CDR3 reads TGTGCCAGCAGTTACGTTACAGGGGGCCTCTATGGCTACACCTTC. Its translation is CASSYVTGGLYGYTF. This sequence joins TRBV6-5 and TRBJ1-2, with 9 positions matching TRBD1. The length of the CDR3 is 15 residues. The V segment lost 2 bases and the J segment 4 bases; nucleotides outside the gene matches: 5. CDR1 MNHEY and CDR2 SVGAGI come from the germline V gene.

CDR3 bases: TGTGCCAGCAGTAGGGAAGCGGTTAGCACAGATACGCAGTATTTT. It yields the protein CASSREAVSTDTQYF. The genes are TRBV25-1 and TRBJ2-3; a possible D gene is TRBD2 (5 bases). CDR1 and CDR2 from the germline V gene are MGHDK and SYGVNS. Trimming removed 5 bases from V and 0 bases from J, with 12 bases in between. The CDR3 sequence is 15 residues long.